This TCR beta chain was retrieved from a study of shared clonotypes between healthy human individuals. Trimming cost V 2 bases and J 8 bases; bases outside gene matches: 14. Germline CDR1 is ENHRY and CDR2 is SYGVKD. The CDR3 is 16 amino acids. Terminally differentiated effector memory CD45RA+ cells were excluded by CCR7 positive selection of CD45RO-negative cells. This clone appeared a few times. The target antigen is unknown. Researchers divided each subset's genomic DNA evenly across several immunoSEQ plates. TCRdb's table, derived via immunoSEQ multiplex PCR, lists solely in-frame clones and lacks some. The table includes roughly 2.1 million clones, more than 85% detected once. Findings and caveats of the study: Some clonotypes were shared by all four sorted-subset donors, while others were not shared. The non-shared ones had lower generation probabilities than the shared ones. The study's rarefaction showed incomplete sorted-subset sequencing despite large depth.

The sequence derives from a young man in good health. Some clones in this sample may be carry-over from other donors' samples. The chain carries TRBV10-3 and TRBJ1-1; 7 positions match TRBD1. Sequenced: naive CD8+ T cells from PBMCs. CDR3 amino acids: CAISEQPGQNIPEAFF. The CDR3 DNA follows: TGTGCCATCAGTGAGCAACCGGGACAGAACATCCCAGAAGCTTTCTTT.